The rows below give T cell receptor beta chains drawn from one sample of a study of beta chain features in type 1 diabetes. Sequencing used immunoSEQ multiplex PCR; TCRdb keeps in-frame clones, though not all of them. The sample lists about 660,000 clones; roughly an eighth were seen once. The sample comprised naive CD4+ T cells from blood. These receptors all come from a man aged 18 to 30 with type 1 diabetes. The CDR3 runs from the conserved cysteine through the conserved F or W. A D gene is named only where the DNA matches it firmly. Clone size is given for some rows only: seen once, a few or many times, or a class if the clone is expanded.

V gene	D gene	J gene	clone size	CDR3 DNA	CDR3 protein
TRBV29-1	TRBD2	TRBJ2-5	.	TGCAGCGGGGGAGGGAGGATACGACCGGAGACCCAGTACTTC	CSGGGRIRPETQYF
TRBV7-6	TRBD1	TRBJ2-1	few	TGTGCCAGCAGCTTAGCCCTTACAGGGGCGCAGGCAAAGCAGTTCTTC	CASSLALTGAQAKQFF
TRBV5-1	.	TRBJ2-7	.	TGCGCCAGTCGAGCACAGGGACAAAAGGACGAGCAGTACTTC	CASRAQGQKDEQYF
TRBV7-9	TRBD1	TRBJ1-6	few	TGTGCCAGCGGACAGGGGAATTCACCCCTCCACTTT	CASGQGNSPLHF
TRBV15	.	TRBJ2-7	few	TGTGCCACCAGGAGTCTGGGCGTTGACGAGCAGTACTTC	CATRSLGVDEQYF
TRBV2	.	TRBJ1-1	few	TGTGCCAGCCGTGACGGAGAAGCTTTCTTT	CASRDGEAFF
TRBV5-4	.	TRBJ1-2	once	TGTGCCAGCAGCTCGGGGGGCTCCGATGGCTACACCTTC	CASSSGGSDGYTF
TRBV18	.	TRBJ1-2	few	TGTGCCAGCTCTCCCGGACAGAACTATGGCTACACCTTC	CASSPGQNYGYTF
TRBV30	TRBD1	TRBJ1-5	.	TGTGCCTGGAGTGTACGGACAGGGTACCAGCCCCAGCATTTT	CAWSVRTGYQPQHF
TRBV5-1	.	TRBJ1-3	.	TGCGCCAGCAGCTTGGGAGGAAACACCATATATTTT	CASSLGGNTIYF
TRBV5-1	TRBD2	TRBJ2-7	.	TGCGCCAGCAGCTTAGGACTAGCGGGAGGCGAGCAGTACTTC	CASSLGLAGGEQYF
TRBV15	.	TRBJ2-7	few	TGTGCCACCAGCAGAGATTTGGGTCTCTCCCACGAGCAGTACTTC	CATSRDLGLSHEQYF
TRBV15	TRBD1	TRBJ2-7	.	TGTGCCACCACCCGGGACAGGGGGCTCTACGAGCAGTACTTC	CATTRDRGLYEQYF
TRBV28	.	TRBJ1-2	.	TGTGCCAGCAGTCCCAGATCCTATGGCTACACCTTC	CASSPRSYGYTF
TRBV2	.	TRBJ2-2	.	TGTGCCAGCAGTTGGGGGTTGGCCGGGGAGCTGTTTTTT	CASSWGLAGELFF
TRBV4-2	.	TRBJ1-4	.	TGTGCCAGCAGCCAAGATCTTGCAACTAATGAAAAACTGTTTTTT	CASSQDLATNEKLFF
TRBV18	TRBD2	TRBJ2-1	.	TGTGCCAGCTCACCAGTAGCGGGGTCCGAGCAGTTCTTC	CASSPVAGSEQFF
TRBV7-2	.	TRBJ2-7	few	TGTGCCAGCAGCTCCAGATTGAGGATCGGCTACGAGCAGTACTTC	CASSSRLRIGYEQYF
TRBV30	TRBD2	TRBJ2-1	.	TGTGCCTGGAGTCCTCCGGGACTAGCGGGATTTGGGAATGAGCAGTTCTTC	CAWSPPGLAGFGNEQFF
TRBV5-6	.	TRBJ2-7	few	TGTGCCAGCAGCGGGGTCGGAGGGTACGAGCAGTACTTC	CASSGVGGYEQYF
TRBV29-1	.	TRBJ2-6	few	TGCAGCGCCCTATTGGGTTTAAGGGTCTCTGGGGCCAACGTCCTGACTTTC	CSALLGLRVSGANVLTF
TRBV6-1	.	TRBJ2-3	.	TGTGCCAGCAGTGAACTGGATACGCAGTATTTT	CASSELDTQYF
TRBV19	.	TRBJ2-1	few	TGTGCCAGTAGTCAGAGGGATGAGCAGTTCTTC	CASSQRDEQFF
TRBV7-2	.	TRBJ2-2	.	TGTGCCAGCCTGCAGGGGATAAACACCGGGGAGCTGTTTTTT	CASLQGINTGELFF
TRBV30	TRBD2	TRBJ2-3	few	TGTGCCTGGATACCACTAGCGGGCCCTTCACCGCCGTATTTT	CAWIPLAGPSPPYF
TRBV14	TRBD1	TRBJ1-2	.	TGTGCCAGCAGCCGCAGGACAGGGGACGGCTACACCTTC	CASSRRTGDGYTF
TRBV4-2	.	TRBJ1-4	.	TGTGCCAGCAGCCAAGGGACGGCACATAATGAAAAACTGTTTTTT	CASSQGTAHNEKLFF
TRBV7-2	.	TRBJ2-7	.	TGTGCCAGCAGCTTCCCGACTAATTACGAGCAGTACTTC	CASSFPTNYEQYF
TRBV30	.	TRBJ2-7	.	TGTGCCTGGAGAGACCGGGACCCCGATTTCTACGAGCAGTACTTC	CAWRDRDPDFYEQYF
TRBV5-1	.	TRBJ2-5	.	TGCGCCAGCAGCTGGGGACTTACTAAAGAGACCCAGTACTTC	CASSWGLTKETQYF
TRBV7-7	.	TRBJ2-2	few	TGTGCTAGCAGCTCCCCCACCGGGGAGCTGTTTTTT	CASSSPTGELFF
TRBV15	.	TRBJ2-5	.	TGTGCCACCAGCAGAGATCAAAACAGCCAAGAGACCCAGTACTTC	CATSRDQNSQETQYF
TRBV4-1	.	TRBJ1-4	.	TGCGCCAGCAGCCAACCATCGCGGCCTAATGAAAAACTGTTTTTT	CASSQPSRPNEKLFF
TRBV15	.	TRBJ2-7	.	TGTGCCACCAGCAGCCCCCTGGACTATCCTGACTTC	CATSSPLDYPDF
TRBV28	.	TRBJ1-5	.	TGTGCCAGCAGTTCTCAGTACAATCAGCCCCAGCATTTT	CASSSQYNQPQHF
TRBV18	.	TRBJ1-2	.	TGTGCCAGCTCACCTCCATCTACCCGTGCCGGATTATATGGCTACACCTTC	CASSPPSTRAGLYGYTF
TRBV9	.	TRBJ2-2	few	TGTGCCAGCAGCGTAGTAGTGGGGGACTACACCGGGGAGCTGTTTTTT	CASSVVVGDYTGELFF
TRBV2	.	TRBJ1-5	.	TGTGCCAGCAGTTACATTTCTAGCAATCAGCCCCAGCATTTT	CASSYISSNQPQHF
TRBV7-9	TRBD2	TRBJ2-7	.	TGTGCCAGCAGCCCCGGGGGGACTAACTCCTACGAGCAGTACTTC	CASSPGGTNSYEQYF